The clone carrying this T cell receptor beta chain has just a few counts. Its antigen is currently unknown. This record belongs to a study of regulatory dendritic cells for organ transplantation. Findings and limits, study-wide: Naive T cells showed high diversity, memory cells less, memory CD8+ least.

Assay used: immunoSEQ multiplex PCR; TCRdb lists only in-frame clones, some missing. This table holds around 29,000 clones, roughly 84% found once. The sequence derives from a human donor in good health. Sequencing was performed on naive CD8+ T cells from blood. As to subset: CD45RA+ naive T cells.

CDR3 in amino acids: CASSQDRMTDTEAFF. The DNA of the CDR3 is TGCGCCAGCAGCCAAGATAGGATGACAGATACTGAAGCTTTCTTT. The chain has TRBV4-1 and TRBJ1-1; D perhaps matches TRBD1 (5 bases). Germline values: CDR1 MGHRA, CDR2 YSYEKL. This CDR3 has 15 residues. V lost 0 bases, J lost 5 bases, and 13 bases lay in between.